This T cell receptor (beta chain) is drawn from a study of blood T cell repertoires in COVID-19. Whole-study context: Researchers got acute and convalescent COVID-19 samples from the United States, Italy and Spain.

In the authors' methods: Quantification of nucleated cells was approximated via reference gene primer amplification. Data came from immunoSEQ multiplex PCR; TCRdb stores just in-frame clones and leaves some out. That table furnishes V, J and clone size, whereas the DNA furnished D and trimming. The sample comprises a few hundred thousand clones, roughly four fifths of which are singletons, and 5% to 5.5% rests with the top ten. Categorization into cohorts depended on clinical history that participants reported. This TCR was recovered from a woman between 50 and 59 years old who had recovered from COVID-19. The sequenced sample was PBMCs or T cells enriched from blood (not recorded which).

The CDR3 nucleotides are TGTGCCAGTAGTATAAACCCGGACTCCTCCCATCTGTTCTTC. It translates to CASSINPDSSHLFF. The rearrangement uses TRBV19 and TRBJ2-1; possible D gene TRBD2, 5 bases. This CDR3 region has 14 residues. V lost 2 bases to trimming and J lost 15 bases, with 20 bases between them. Germline-derived CDR1 and CDR2 are LNHDA and SQIVND (reference sequence).